This T cell receptor beta chain derives from a study of T cell changes during pregnancy in multiple sclerosis. The CDR3 extends over 13 amino acids. V dropped 0 bases and J dropped 8 bases, with 10 bases sitting between them. Germline CDR1 reads GTSNPN; CDR2 reads SVGIG (reference sequence). Sequenced by immunoSEQ multiplex PCR; TCRdb stores in-frame clones only, minus some. Seen here are around 29,000 clones, approximately 92% observed once, and the top ten hold 0.71%. The input for sequencing was CD4+ T cells from peripheral blood mononuclear cells, taken in the first trimester of pregnancy. J is TRBJ2-2 and V is TRBV30; possible D gene TRBD2, 5 bases. This TCR derives from a female donor with multiple sclerosis, enrolled in a pregnancy study. In DNA form, the CDR3 reads TGTGCCTGGAGTGTACGGGATGGAGGGGAGCTGTTTTTT. This encodes CAWSVRDGGELFF. Looking up the rest from reference TRBV30 and TRBJ2-2 gives the full variable domain: SQTIHQWPATLVQPVGSPLSLECTVEGTSNPNLYWYRQAAGRGLQLLFYSVGIGQISSEVPQNLSASRPQDRQFILSSKKLLLSDSGFYLCAWSVRDGGELFFGEGSRLTVL.